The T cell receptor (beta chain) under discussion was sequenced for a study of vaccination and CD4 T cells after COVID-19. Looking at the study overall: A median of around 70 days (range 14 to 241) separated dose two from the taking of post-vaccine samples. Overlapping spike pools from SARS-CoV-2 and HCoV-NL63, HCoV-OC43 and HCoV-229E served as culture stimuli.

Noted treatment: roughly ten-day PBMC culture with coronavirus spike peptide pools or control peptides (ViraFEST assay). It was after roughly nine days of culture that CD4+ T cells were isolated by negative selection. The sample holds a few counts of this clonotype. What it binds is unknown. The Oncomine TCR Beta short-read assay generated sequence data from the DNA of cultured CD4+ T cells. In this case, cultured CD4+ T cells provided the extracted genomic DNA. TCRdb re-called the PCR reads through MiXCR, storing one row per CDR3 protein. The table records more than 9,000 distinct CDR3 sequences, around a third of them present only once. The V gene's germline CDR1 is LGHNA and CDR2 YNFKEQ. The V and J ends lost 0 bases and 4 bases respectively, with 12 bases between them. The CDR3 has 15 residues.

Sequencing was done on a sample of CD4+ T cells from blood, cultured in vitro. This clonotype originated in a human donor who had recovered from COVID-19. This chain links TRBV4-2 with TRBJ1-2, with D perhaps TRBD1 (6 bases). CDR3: CASSQEYGQSYGYTF. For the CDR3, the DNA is TGTGCCAGCAGCCAAGAATACGGACAGAGCTATGGCTACACCTTC.